These T cell receptor beta chains were read from a single sample in a study of cytomegalovirus exposure and HLA in healthy donors. This table comes from immunoSEQ multiplex PCR, and its TCRdb copy is limited to in-frame clones, with some not included. The table records 65,000 to 85,000 clones, about 78% of them present only once. The sequenced sample consisted of PBMCs. The origin of the receptors is a woman between 40 and 50 years old in good health and CMV-seropositive. Both conserved end residues are part of each CDR3. The order of the fields is clone size, CDR3 length, V gene, D gene, J gene, CDR3 protein, CDR3 DNA. D genes are given only for firm matches. Expanded clones are given a class, and other clones once, few, many or no size at all.

>once|15|TRBV7-9|-|TRBJ2-4
CASSLAPLAKNIQYF
TGTGCCAGCAGCTTAGCCCCCCTAGCCAAAAACATTCAGTACTTC
>-|16|TRBV2|-|TRBJ1-5
CASETTADYSNQPQHF
TGTGCCAGCGAAACGACGGCGGACTATAGCAATCAGCCCCAGCATTTT
>once|16|TRBV30|-|TRBJ2-2
CAWSVLGSGNTGELFF
TGTGCCTGGAGTGTACTGGGGAGCGGGAACACCGGGGAGCTGTTTTTT
>-|15|TRBV7-2|TRBD2|TRBJ2-1
CASSFSGTSDNEQFF
TGTGCCAGCAGCTTTTCCGGGACTAGCGACAATGAGCAGTTCTTC
>-|12|TRBV19|-|TRBJ1-5
CASSFRQQPQHF
TGTGCCAGTAGTTTCCGACAGCAGCCCCAGCATTTT
>-|13|TRBV6-1|TRBD1|TRBJ1-5
CASTYSGGQPQHF
TGTGCCAGCACCTACTCAGGGGGCCAGCCCCAGCATTTT
>once|14|TRBV9|-|TRBJ2-5
CASSVSGFDETQYF
TGTGCCAGCAGCGTATCAGGGTTCGATGAGACCCAGTACTTC
>few|16|TRBV28|TRBD1|TRBJ1-2
CASSSTRTGGSYGYTF
TGTGCCAGCAGTTCGACGCGGACAGGGGGCTCTTATGGCTACACCTTC
>-|14|TRBV5-1|TRBD1|TRBJ1-1
CASSLVQGDTEAFF
TGCGCCAGCAGCTTGGTACAGGGGGACACTGAAGCTTTCTTT
>-|15|TRBV25-1|-|TRBJ2-7
CASTAHGGYYDEQYF
TGTGCCAGCACCGCCCACGGAGGGTATTACGACGAGCAGTACTTC
>-|16|TRBV7-9|-|TRBJ2-6
CASTQAGSSGANVLTF
TGTGCCAGCACCCAAGCCGGGTCCTCTGGGGCCAACGTCCTGACTTTC
>-|16|TRBV10-3|TRBD1|TRBJ1-5
CAISAGQGASNQPQHF
TGTGCCATCAGTGCAGGACAGGGGGCTAGCAATCAGCCCCAGCATTTT
>-|17|TRBV5-1|TRBD1|TRBJ1-2
CASSPRQGARSNYGYTF
TGCGCCAGCAGCCCAAGACAGGGGGCGCGTTCTAACTATGGCTACACCTTC
>-|16|TRBV5-6|TRBD1|TRBJ1-3
CASSVGTANSGNTIYF
TGTGCCAGCAGCGTCGGGACAGCGAACTCTGGAAACACCATATATTTT
>-|13|TRBV6-1|-|TRBJ1-5
CASSDRETQPQHF
TGTGCCAGCAGTGACAGGGAAACTCAGCCCCAGCATTTT
>once|15|TRBV7-3|TRBD1|TRBJ1-1
CASSPYPGQGTEAFF
TGTGCCAGCAGCCCATACCCGGGACAGGGCACTGAAGCTTTCTTT
>-|14|TRBV5-4|-|TRBJ1-1
CASSLGQGATEAFF
TGTGCCAGCAGCTTGGGGCAGGGCGCCACTGAAGCTTTCTTT
>-|15|TRBV30|TRBD1|TRBJ2-7
CAWSVRDRGRYEQYF
TGTGCCTGGAGCGTCCGGGACAGGGGACGCTACGAGCAGTACTTC
>-|14|TRBV28|TRBD2|TRBJ2-7
CASGSGTTLYEQYF
TGTGCCAGCGGCTCTGGGACTACACTATACGAGCAGTACTTC
>-|14|TRBV6-6|TRBD1|TRBJ1-4
CASRPGQRIEKLFF
TGTGCCAGCAGGCCGGGACAGCGTATTGAAAAACTGTTTTTT
>-|15|TRBV2|TRBD1|TRBJ1-1
CASSEGLQGGTEAFF
TGTGCCAGCAGTGAAGGGCTACAGGGGGGAACTGAAGCTTTCTTT
>-|14|TRBV5-1|-|TRBJ2-7
CASSFNRGGYEQYF
TGCGCCAGCAGCTTTAACAGGGGGGGCTACGAGCAGTACTTC
>-|13|TRBV13|-|TRBJ2-7
CASRVTGHYEQYF
TGTGCCAGCAGAGTAACAGGCCACTACGAGCAGTACTTC
>-|14|TRBV7-9|-|TRBJ2-7
CASSLEGDSYEQYF
TGTGCCAGCAGCTTAGAGGGGGACTCCTACGAGCAGTACTTC
>-|8|TRBV20-1|-|TRBJ1-1
CSSPGAFF
TGCAGTAGTCCCGGGGCTTTCTTT
>-|13|TRBV5-1|-|TRBJ1-2
CASSLVQASGYTF
TGCGCCAGCAGCTTGGTTCAGGCGAGTGGCTACACCTTC
>once|13|TRBV7-3|-|TRBJ1-1
CASKRRGNTEAFF
TGTGCCAGCAAACGGCGAGGGAACACTGAAGCTTTCTTT
>few|13|TRBV7-6|-|TRBJ2-2
CASSLGPGRELFF
TGTGCCAGCAGCTTGGGCCCAGGAAGGGAGCTGTTTTTT
>-|15|TRBV5-1|-|TRBJ2-3
CASSLELSAGDTQYF
TGCGCCAGCAGCTTGGAGTTGAGTGCCGGAGATACGCAGTATTTT
>-|15|TRBV7-2|-|TRBJ1-5
CASSLGTRGNQPQHF
TGTGCCAGCAGCTTAGGTACGCGGGGCAATCAGCCCCAGCATTTT
>-|15|TRBV19|TRBD1|TRBJ1-1
CASSLLGRGRTEAFF
TGTGCCAGTAGTCTCCTGGGAAGGGGGCGCACTGAAGCTTTCTTT
>-|19|TRBV12-5|-|TRBJ2-3
CASGLVFDGGSLHTDTQYF
TGTGCTAGTGGTTTGGTTTTCGACGGAGGTTCCCTGCACACAGATACGCAGTATTTT
>-|17|TRBV5-1|-|TRBJ2-5
CASSLLGETVYQETQYF
TGCGCCAGCAGCTTATTGGGAGAGACGGTATACCAAGAGACCCAGTACTTC
>-|13|TRBV7-9|-|TRBJ2-6
CASSRGGANVLTF
TGTGCCAGCAGCCGCGGTGGGGCCAACGTCCTGACTTTC
>-|13|TRBV5-1|TRBD1|TRBJ2-3
CASSPGTGDTQYF
TGCGCCAGCAGCCCCGGGACAGGGGATACGCAGTATTTT